Listed below are T cell receptor beta chains from one sample, sequenced in a study of molecular identifiers for immune sequencing clone quantification. TCRdb redid the calling of the PCR reads with MiXCR, one entry per CDR3 protein. The repertoire consists of about 60,000 distinct CDR3 sequences, with 15% to 20% occurring once and the leading ten covering roughly 1.5%. The sequencing input was naive CD8+ T cells from blood, with Jurkat cell RNA spiked in. All receptors come from a human donor in good health. Some libraries in this study had Jurkat cell RNA spiked in. CDR3s include the opening cysteine and the closing phenylalanine or tryptophan. The D gene is left open where the match is weak. The size entry is marked missing in some rows and otherwise reads once, few, many or a size class.

cdr3_nt,cdr3_aa,v_call,j_call,clone_size,d_call
TGCGCCAGCAGCCATACAGGGGGAGACACTGAAGCTTTCTTT,CASSHTGGDTEAFF,TRBV4-1,TRBJ1-1,few,TRBD1
TGTGCCAGCTCACCCTACGGGATGGACTACGAGCAGTACTTC,CASSPYGMDYEQYF,TRBV18,TRBJ2-7,many,.
TGTGCCAGCAGCGACCGTGTTGGTCAGCCCCAACATTTT,CASSDRVGQPQHF,TRBV7-6,TRBJ1-5,many,.
TGTGCCACCAGTGATTTTTCAACAGGGATAAGGAGTGAGCAGTTCTTC,CATSDFSTGIRSEQFF,TRBV24-1,TRBJ2-1,many,.
TGTGCCAGCAGCTTAGTGGGGGAAGGTTTGACAGATACGCAGTATTTT,CASSLVGEGLTDTQYF,TRBV7-6,TRBJ2-3,many,.
TGTGCCTGGAGTAGGGGTTACAATGAGCAGTTCTTC,CAWSRGYNEQFF,TRBV30,TRBJ2-1,few,.
TGTGCCAGCAGTCCCCTCGAAGAGACCCAGTACTTC,CASSPLEETQYF,TRBV27,TRBJ2-5,many,.
TGTGCCAGCAGTCGGCCACGTTGGGAGACCCAGTGCTTC,CASSRPRWETQCF,TRBV28,TRBJ2-5,few,.
TGTGCCAGCAGTTCGAGGACAGGGGGCCGGCGGGAGGGCCTGAAGCAGTACTTC,CASSSRTGGRREGLKQYF,TRBV12-3/TRBV12-4,TRBJ2-7,few,TRBD1
TGTGCCAGTTCGCCAGACTACCAAGAGACCCAGTACTTC,CASSPDYQETQYF,TRBV19,TRBJ2-5,many,.
TGCAGTGCCCCACCCCGGACTAGCGGGAAAAATGAGCAGTTCTTC,CSAPPRTSGKNEQFF,TRBV20-1,TRBJ2-1,many,TRBD2
TGTGCCAGCAGTTCGACAGCGGGACAGTCTCACCTCTACGAGCAGTACTTC,CASSSTAGQSHLYEQYF,TRBV6-2/TRBV6-3,TRBJ2-7,few,.
TGTGCCAGCAGTGAAGAGCGGTTTTTCATCAATCAGCCCCAGCATTTT,CASSEERFFINQPQHF,TRBV6-1,TRBJ1-5,many,.
TGTGCCAGCAGTCCCCGCAAAGCCTTCCAAGAGACCCAGTACTTC,CASSPRKAFQETQYF,TRBV28,TRBJ2-5,many,.
TGTGCCAGCAGCGAAAGGGGACTAGCGGTCGACGAGCAGTACTTC,CASSERGLAVDEQYF,TRBV3-1,TRBJ2-7,.,TRBD2
TGTGCCAGCAGTGTCAGCCATGAAGCTTATGGCTACGCCTTC,CASSVSHEAYGYAF,TRBV2,TRBJ1-2,.,.
TGCGCCAGCAGCCAGGGGGGGACAGGGCGATCACCCCTCCACTTT,CASSQGGTGRSPLHF,TRBV4-3,TRBJ1-6,many,TRBD1
TGTGCCAGCAGCCAAGACAGGACAGGCTCCTACGAGCAGTACTTC,CASSQDRTGSYEQYF,TRBV3-1,TRBJ2-7,few,TRBD1
TGTGCCAGCAGTTACACGCTCCAGGAGGCGAGGGAGACCCAGTACTTC,CASSYTLQEARETQYF,TRBV6-2/TRBV6-3,TRBJ2-5,many,.
TGTGCCAGCAGTGGTGGGGACAGGGTAAACACTGAAGCTTTCTTT,CASSGGDRVNTEAFF,TRBV12-3/TRBV12-4,TRBJ1-1,.,TRBD1
TGTGCCAGCAGTTTCCCTGGACAGGGGTTGGCGGATACGCAGTATTTT,CASSFPGQGLADTQYF,TRBV28,TRBJ2-3,many,TRBD1
TGTGCCAGCAGCTGGGACCCGGGACAGCCCTACGAGCAGTACTTC,CASSWDPGQPYEQYF,TRBV27,TRBJ2-7,many,TRBD1
TGTGCCTGGAGTAGGGGTTTCAATGAGCAGTTCTTC,CAWSRGFNEQFF,TRBV30,TRBJ2-1,.,.
TGCGCCAGCAGCCAAGATCTGGTGAATACGCAGTATTTT,CASSQDLVNTQYF,TRBV4-1,TRBJ2-3,many,.
TGTGCCAGCACCGCCGAGGGGGACACCTACGAGCAGTACTTC,CASTAEGDTYEQYF,TRBV28,TRBJ2-7,many,.
TGTGCCAGCTCACCAGTGGTTGGAAACACTGAAGCTTTCTTT,CASSPVVGNTEAFF,TRBV18,TRBJ1-1,many,.
TGTGCCAGCAACGGGGGACAGGGCCTACTCTACGAGCAGTACTTC,CASNGGQGLLYEQYF,TRBV6-5,TRBJ2-7,many,TRBD1
TGTGCCAGCAGTCTAGCGGGAGGGCCCAATGAGCAGTTCTTC,CASSLAGGPNEQFF,TRBV2,TRBJ2-1,few,TRBD2
TGTGCCAGCAGTACCCCTAGTGAAGGGAGTGCCTACGAGCAGTACTTC,CASSTPSEGSAYEQYF,TRBV28,TRBJ2-7,many,.
TGTGCCAGCAGCTCGGGACTAGCGGGAGAGGATGAGCAGTTCTTC,CASSSGLAGEDEQFF,TRBV7-9,TRBJ2-1,many,TRBD2
TGTGCCAGCAGCACCGGGACTAGCGGGAGTGGGGATACGCAGTATTTT,CASSTGTSGSGDTQYF,TRBV12-3/TRBV12-4,TRBJ2-3,many,TRBD2
TGCAGCGTGACCACCGGGACAGGGGGCACAGATACGCAGTATTTT,CSVTTGTGGTDTQYF,TRBV29-1,TRBJ2-3,many,TRBD1
TGTGCCAGCAGTTACTCCCCCCAGCAACTGGGGCCCAATGAGCAGTTCTTC,CASSYSPQQLGPNEQFF,TRBV6-2/TRBV6-3,TRBJ2-1,.,.
TGCGCCAGCAGCCCCATCCTAGCGGGAGACCCAGATACGCAGTATTTT,CASSPILAGDPDTQYF,TRBV4-3,TRBJ2-3,many,TRBD2
TGTGCCAGCAGTTTTGGTCTAGCGGGAGAAGCAGATACGCAGTATTTT,CASSFGLAGEADTQYF,TRBV6-2/TRBV6-3,TRBJ2-3,many,TRBD2
TGTGCCAGCAGCTTAGTTCGAACCTACGTCAATCAGCCCCAGCATTTT,CASSLVRTYVNQPQHF,TRBV7-8,TRBJ1-5,many,.
TGTGCCAGCAGCTTATTTGTTACTAGCGGGAGCCTTCCATCCAATGAGCAGTTCTTC,CASSLFVTSGSLPSNEQFF,TRBV7-2,TRBJ2-1,many,TRBD2
TGTGCCAGCGGCATAGGGTTGGGCACCGGGGAGCTGTTTTTT,CASGIGLGTGELFF,TRBV7-3,TRBJ2-2,few,.
TGTGCCAGTAGTGCTTGGCCCGGCGCGAACACCGGGGAGCTGTTTTTT,CASSAWPGANTGELFF,TRBV19,TRBJ2-2,many,.
TGTGCTCGCAGCCCCTGGGCGGCCATCCGGTCGAACACCGGGGAGCTGTTTTTT,CARSPWAAIRSNTGELFF,TRBV7-9,TRBJ2-2,.,.
TGTGCCAGCTCCCTGGTGGCTGGGTACAATGAGCAGTTCTTC,CASSLVAGYNEQFF,TRBV11-2,TRBJ2-1,.,.
TGTGCCAGTAGTATATCTAAGTGGAATTCCTACAATGAGCAGTTCTTC,CASSISKWNSYNEQFF,TRBV19,TRBJ2-1,many,.
TGCGCCAGCAGCCAAGTAGGCGCGGGGGACTACGAGCAGCACTTC,CASSQVGAGDYEQHF,TRBV4-1,TRBJ2-7,.,TRBD2
TGTGCCAGCAGCCAAGATCACACAGGGGGCATCTACAATGAGCAGTTCTTC,CASSQDHTGGIYNEQFF,TRBV14,TRBJ2-1,many,TRBD1
TGTGCCAGCAGTGGGAGGTCGGTCACTGAAGCTTTCTTT,CASSGRSVTEAFF,TRBV28,TRBJ1-1,.,.
TGCGCCAGCAGTGAAGGGACTAGCGGGAGAAATGAGCAGTTCTTC,CASSEGTSGRNEQFF,TRBV10-1,TRBJ2-1,few,TRBD2
TGTGCCAGCAGCTCGATGGATGGCAACGAGCAGTACTTC,CASSSMDGNEQYF,TRBV7-2,TRBJ2-7,many,.
TGTGCCAGCAGCCAAGATCAGGATTCCACAGATACGCAGTATTTT,CASSQDQDSTDTQYF,TRBV4-2,TRBJ2-3,many,.
TGCGCCAGCAACCAACGCGACAGATCTAATGGAAAACTGTTTTTT,CASNQRDRSNGKLFF,TRBV4-1,TRBJ1-4,few,.
TGTGCCAGCAGCTTAGAAGGGCCCAAGATTAGGGACATTCAGTACTTC,CASSLEGPKIRDIQYF,TRBV7-2,TRBJ2-4,many,.
TGTGCCAGCAGCTTAGTTTCGTCAGATACGCAGTATTTT,CASSLVSSDTQYF,TRBV7-7,TRBJ2-3,many,.
TGTGCCAGCAGCCAGCCGGGACTCGAGCAGTTCTTC,CASSQPGLEQFF,TRBV7-3,TRBJ2-1,many,.
TGCGCCAGCAGCTTGGCCCGATCGGGACAGGACTTAAAGGCCCAGTACTTC,CASSLARSGQDLKAQYF,TRBV5-1,TRBJ2-5,.,TRBD1
TGTGCCAGTACCGAGTCCCTTGATAGCTCCTACAATGAGCAGTTCTTC,CASTESLDSSYNEQFF,TRBV19,TRBJ2-1,many,.